A single sample gave rise to the 30 T cell receptor beta chains below, sequenced in a study of CD8+CD57+ T cells in acquired aplastic anemia. Using genomic DNA as the template, TCR beta VDJ and CDR3 profiling was carried out. TCRdb re-derived calls from the reads in MiXCR, one entry per CDR3 protein. This sample has more than 250,000 distinct CDR3 sequences, with around 60% found just once. Sequenced material: sorted CD4+, CD8+, or CD8+CD57+ T cells (not recorded which) from PBMCs. The source is a human donor with severe aplastic anemia or a healthy control (not recorded which).

A word on this clonotype: The conserved phenylalanine or tryptophan normally closing the CDR3 is absent here, so this likely arose from a read error. V and J are TRBV5-1 and TRBJ1-2; no reliable D call. Germline lookup yields CDR1 SGHRS and CDR2 YFSETQ. V shed 8 bases and J shed 3 bases, with 11 bases lying between them. The CDR3 is 12 amino acids. As DNA, the CDR3 is TGCGCCAGTAGGGAGGACCACTATGGCTACACCCTC. It specifies CASREDHYGYTL.

The chain is built from TRBV7-2 and TRBJ2-5, with a weak D call TRBD2 (7 bases). CDR3 length: 15 residues. The V end lost 2 bases, the J end lost 3 bases, and 13 bases lay between the germline ends. Per the germline V gene, CDR1 is SGHTA and CDR2 is FQGNSA. CDR3 sequence: CASSLMAGAKETQYF. CDR3 DNA sequence: TGTGCCAGCAGCTTAATGGCGGGGGCCAAAGAGACCCAGTACTTC.

Many counts were recorded for this clonotype. This sequence joins TRBV5-1 and TRBJ1-2; 7 nucleotides agree with TRBD1. Germline CDR1 reads SGHRS; CDR2 reads YFSETQ. The V segment lost 7 bases and the J segment 3 bases; nucleotides outside the gene matches: 6. This CDR3 contains 13 residues. The CDR3: CASGDSTYYGYTF. DNA of the CDR3: TGCGCCAGCGGGGACAGCACTTACTATGGCTACACCTTC. Full variable domain (outside the CDR3, taken from reference TRBV5-1 and TRBJ1-2): KAGVTQTPRYLIKTRGQQVTLSCSPISGHRSVSWYQQTPGQGLQFLFEYFSETQRNKGNFPGRFSGRQFSNSRSEMNVSTLELGDSALYLCASGDSTYYGYTFGSGTRLTVV.

The chain links TRBV5-1 to TRBJ2-6; either TRBD1 or TRBD2 may fit D (6 bases each). CDR1 and CDR2 (germline): SGHRS, YFSETQ. V lost 3 bases to trimming and J lost 7 bases, with 11 bases between them. The length of the CDR3 is 14 residues. The CDR3 reads CASSSGGTANVLTF. The DNA of the CDR3 is TGCGCCAGCAGCTCTGGAGGGACAGCCAACGTCCTGACTTTC. Looking up the rest from reference TRBV5-1 and TRBJ2-6 gives the full variable domain: KAGVTQTPRYLIKTRGQQVTLSCSPISGHRSVSWYQQTPGQGLQFLFEYFSETQRNKGNFPGRFSGRQFSNSRSEMNVSTLELGDSALYLCASSSGGTANVLTFGAGSRLTVL.

This clonotype was found many times. This may stem from a read error, because a much larger clone lies one nucleotide away. The chain carries TRBV10-3 and TRBJ1-3; 7 nucleotides align to TRBD1. Germline V CDR1 and CDR2: ENHRY, SYGVKD. Losses at the gene ends were 11 bases for V and 0 bases for J; bases not matched to a gene: 7. The CDR3 consists of 14 residues. CDR3 amino acids: CAPERDSSGNTIYF. In DNA form, the CDR3 reads TGTGCCCCGGAGCGGGACAGCTCTGGAAACACCATATATTTT.

This clonotype was seen only a few times. V gene TRBV7-9 combines with J gene TRBJ2-1; D is unclear. Between the trimmed V and J ends, which lost 1 base and 13 bases, there was a span of 5 bases. The CDR3 spans 10 residues. Germline V gene data show CDR1 as SEHNR and CDR2 as FQNEAQ (reference sequence). The CDR3 DNA follows: TGTGCCAGCAGCTTAGTCACTCAGTTCTTC. It codes for CASSLVTQFF.

As concerns this clonotype: The conserved closing phenylalanine or tryptophan is absent in this CDR3, likely reflecting a read error. V is TRBV20-1 and J is TRBJ1-3; D is perhaps TRBD1 (6 bases). V lost 3 bases to trimming and J lost 4 bases, with 16 bases between them. This CDR3 is built from 15 residues. The germline CDR1 and CDR2 sequences are DFQATT and SNEGSKA (reference sequence). CDR3: CSASWGAVSGNTIYS. CDR3 coding DNA: TGCAGTGCTAGCTGGGGGGCTGTATCGGGAAACACCATATATTCT.

The J gene is TRBJ2-7, the V gene TRBV20-1; D perhaps matches TRBD1 (5 bases). The CDR3 has 12 residues. The germline V gene encodes CDR1 DFQATT and CDR2 SNEGSKA (reference sequence). Between the trimmed V and J ends, which lost 7 bases and 3 bases, there was a span of 13 bases. As DNA, the CDR3 is TGCAGTGGCGGTGGGGCGCTCTACGAGCAGTACTTC. It specifies CSGGGALYEQYF.

Many counts were recorded for this clonotype. The V and J genes are TRBV5-4 and TRBJ2-5; 8 bases agree with TRBD1. V shed 5 bases and J 5 bases; nucleotides not matched to a gene: 8. Germline V lookup: CDR1 SGHNT, CDR2 YYREEE (reference sequence). The CDR3 extends over 14 amino acids. CDR3 sequence reads: CASRPGGAGETQYF. CDR3 nucleotide sequence: TGTGCCAGCAGACCAGGGGGCGCGGGGGAGACCCAGTACTTC.

This clonotype was observed a handful of times. The V and J genes are TRBV7-2 and TRBJ2-5; 8 bases line up with TRBD1. This CDR3 spans 14 amino acids. Germline V CDR1 and CDR2: SGHTA, FQGNSA. Trimming cost V 5 bases and J 5 bases; bases outside gene matches: 7. CDR3 nucleotides: TGTGCCAGCAGCCTGAGACAGGGGCTGGAGACCCAGTACTTC. Residues: CASSLRQGLETQYF.

V usage is TRBV11-2 and J usage is TRBJ2-7; D may match TRBD1 or TRBD2 (5 bases each). The CDR3 covers 14 residues. V was shortened by 0 bases and J by 4 bases, with 10 bases between the two germline ends. Germline CDR1 reads SGHAT; CDR2 reads FQNNGV. CDR3: CASSLEMWGYEQYF. CDR3 DNA sequence: TGTGCCAGCAGCTTAGAGATGTGGGGGTACGAGCAGTACTTC.

This clonotype has only a few counts. The J gene is TRBJ2-7, the V gene TRBV7-2; no clear D. The CDR3 contains 11 residues. Deletions cut 4 bases from V and 3 bases from J, with 4 bases between. The germline CDR1 and CDR2 sequences are SGHTA and FQGNSA. The DNA for the CDR3 is TGTGCCAGCAGCTCCAACTACGAGCAGTACTTC. This translates into CASSSNYEQYF.

In DNA, the CDR3 is TGTGCCAGCCTGAGACAGGGGGCCTCTGAAGCTTTCTTT. This encodes CASLRQGASEAFF. The chain is built from TRBV7-9 and TRBJ1-1, with 10 bases identical to TRBD1. The V gene's germline CDR1 is SEHNR and CDR2 FQNEAQ (reference sequence). The CDR3 is made up of 13 amino acids. V dropped 8 bases and J dropped 6; count of bases not matched to a gene: 6.

The chain's CDR3 is CASSAYIGQHSPLHF. As DNA, the CDR3 is TGTGCCAGCAGTGCTTATATCGGACAGCATTCACCCCTCCACTTT. The chain employs TRBV25-1 and TRBJ1-6; a possible D gene is TRBD1 (6 bases). The CDR3 is 15 residues long. Looked up from germline, CDR1 is MGHDK and CDR2 is SYGVNS. The V end was cut by 4 bases, the J end by 8 bases, with 15 bases between.

V gene TRBV11-2 combines with J gene TRBJ2-7, with TRBD2 matching 7 bases. Germline CDR1 and CDR2: SGHAT and FQNNGV. Trimming cost V 0 bases and J 6 bases; bases outside gene matches: 5. The CDR3 spans 14 residues. The CDR3 nucleotides are TGTGCCAGCAGCTTAGATAGGGGAGGGCGCGAGCAGTACTTC. Translated, it gives CASSLDRGGREQYF.

This clonotype showed up many times. This rearrangement joins TRBV5-8 to TRBJ1-1; 7 bases match TRBD1. The ends lost 2 bases at V and 8 bases at J; junction bases unmatched: 6. CDR3 length equals 13 residues. The germline V gene encodes CDR1 SGHTS and CDR2 YDEGEE. The DNA for the CDR3 is TGTGCCAGCAGCTTTAGACAGGGCCCCGAAGCTTTCTTT. Amino acid sequence: CASSFRQGPEAFF.

This CDR3 reads CASSLTLAGVNTGELFF. The CDR3 DNA follows: TGTGCCAGCAGCTTGACCCTAGCGGGAGTCAACACCGGGGAGCTGTTTTTT. The chain employs TRBV5-4 and TRBJ2-2; 10 nucleotides line up with TRBD2. CDR3 length: 17 amino acids. The germline CDR1 and CDR2 sequences are SGHNT and YYREEE (reference sequence). V lost 1 base, J lost 2 bases, and 5 bases stayed unmatched.

This clonotype occurred a few times. The V call is TRBV2, the J call TRBJ2-3, with a tentative D call TRBD2 (6 bases). CDR1 is SNHLY and CDR2 is FYNNEI in the germline V gene. The CDR3 is made up of 15 amino acids. The V and J ends lost 8 bases and 0 bases respectively, with 15 bases between them. CDR3 in amino acids: CASGQLAPSTDTQYF. The CDR3 nucleotides are TGTGCCAGCGGACAACTAGCACCAAGCACAGATACGCAGTATTTT.

V usage is TRBV9 and J usage is TRBJ1-1; TRBD1 might be the D (5 bases). V dropped 3 bases and J dropped 1 base, with 10 bases sitting between them. The CDR3 loop spans 14 amino acids. CDR1 and CDR2 from the germline V gene are SGDLS and YYNGEE. The CDR3 reads CASSAHTGNTEAFF. Here the CDR3 DNA reads TGTGCCAGCAGCGCACATACAGGGAACACTGAAGCTTTCTTT.

This chain joins TRBV25-1 and TRBJ1-1; D is unresolved. This CDR3 is 11 amino acids long. The V end lost 8 bases, the J end lost 4 bases, and 8 bases lay between the germline ends. Germline CDR1 reads MGHDK; CDR2 reads SYGVNS. CDR3 sequence: CASLGSTEAFF. Here the CDR3 DNA reads TGTGCCAGCCTGGGGAGCACTGAAGCTTTCTTT.

The genes are TRBV20-1 and TRBJ1-3; D unresolved. Trimming removed 5 bases from V and 4 bases from J, with 15 bases in between. The CDR3 is 14 amino acids. The germline gives CDR1 DFQATT, CDR2 SNEGSKA (reference sequence). Here the CDR3 DNA reads TGCAGTGCTTATAACCAGGCCCTCGGAAACACCATATATTTT. It is translated as CSAYNQALGNTIYF.

The gene calls are TRBV7-9 and TRBJ2-1; D is possibly TRBD1 (5 bases). V lost 2 bases and J lost 16, with 18 bases in between. The CDR3 sequence is 13 residues long. From germline, CDR1 is SEHNR and CDR2 FQNEAQ (reference sequence). The CDR3 here is CASSLSGGHPGFF. CDR3 sequence (DNA): TGTGCCAGCAGCTTATCGGGCGGACACCCCGGCTTCTTC.

This clonotype was counted many times. The rearrangement links TRBV6-5 to TRBJ2-5; D remains ambiguous. Germline values: CDR1 MNHEY, CDR2 SVGAGI. The length of the CDR3 is 14 residues. V lost 0 bases and J 3 bases, leaving 8 bases between the germline ends. Here the CDR3 reads CASSYSTTKETQYF. CDR3 nucleotides: TGTGCCAGCAGTTACTCGACCACGAAAGAGACCCAGTACTTC.

This clonotype was observed a single time. The chain couples TRBV2 to TRBJ1-2, with 8 bases fitting TRBD1. Trimming took 3 bases from V and 1 from J; bases not matched to a gene: 4. There are 15 residues in the CDR3. Germline V gene lookup returns CDR1 SNHLY and CDR2 FYNNEI. Here the CDR3 reads CASSDGDRFNYGYTF. The CDR3 DNA reads as TGTGCCAGCAGTGACGGGGACAGGTTTAACTATGGCTACACCTTC.

This sequence joins TRBV29-1 and TRBJ1-1; 8 positions match TRBD1. This CDR3 has 12 amino acids. The ends lost 7 bases at V and 0 bases at J; junction bases unmatched: 1. From germline, CDR1 is SQVTM and CDR2 ANQGSEA. The CDR3 here is CSAGQVNTEAFF. The CDR3 bases are TGCAGCGCGGGACAGGTGAACACTGAAGCTTTCTTT.

The V call is TRBV24-1, the J call TRBJ2-3; 13 bases match TRBD2. The J segment lost 5 bases and the V segment lost 2 bases, leaving 6 bases of the junction unmatched. There are 17 residues in the CDR3. Germline values: CDR1 KGHDR, CDR2 SFDVKD. The CDR3, as DNA: TGTGCCACCAGTGATTCTAGACTAGCGGGGGGAAAAGATACGCAGTATTTT. The encoded protein is CATSDSRLAGGKDTQYF.

The rearrangement joins TRBV10-1 to TRBJ2-3, with 9 nucleotides matching TRBD1. Germline CDR1 WNHNN, CDR2 SYGVQD (reference sequence). Losses at the gene ends were 4 bases for V and 5 bases for J; bases not matched to a gene: 4. CDR3 length: 14 amino acids. The CDR3 DNA is TGCGCCAGCAGTGGGGACAGGGATGTAGATACGCAGTATTTT. Translation: CASSGDRDVDTQYF.

This clonotype was seen many times. The chain has TRBV19 and TRBJ1-5, with D perhaps matching TRBD1 (6 bases). The CDR3 totals 16 residues. Trimming removed 6 bases at V and 2 bases at J, with 17 bases between. The germline V gene encodes CDR1 LNHDA and CDR2 SQIVND (reference sequence). The CDR3 DNA reads TGTGCCAGTAGCTTGAGGGGGATTAGGGGCAATCAGCCCCAGCATTTT. This codes for CASSLRGIRGNQPQHF.

The chain couples TRBV28 to TRBJ2-1; D remains ambiguous. Germline CDR1 is MDHEN and CDR2 is SYDVKM. CDR3 length equals 14 residues. V lost 3 bases, J lost 0 bases, and 6 bases lay in between. The CDR3 bases are TGTGCCAGCAGTTTGGTGGGCTCCTACAATGAGCAGTTCTTC. The encoded protein is CASSLVGSYNEQFF.

The chain joins TRBV7-9 to TRBJ2-1; no clear D. This CDR3 has 12 residues. Germline CDR1 is SEHNR and CDR2 is FQNEAQ (reference sequence). DNA of the CDR3: TGTGGGCCCGATCCCACCTACAATGAGCAGTTCTTC. Translated: CGPDPTYNEQFF. The variable domain in full, with the rest retrieved from reference TRBV7-9 and TRBJ2-1, is DTGVSQNPRHKITKRGQNVTFRCDPISEHNRLYWYRQTLGQGPEFLTYFQNEAQLEKSRLLSDRFSAERPKGSFSTLEIQRTEQGDSAMYLCGPDPTYNEQFFGPGTRLTVL.